This T cell receptor beta chain was identified in a study of blood T cell repertoires in COVID-19. Profiled with immunoSEQ multiplex PCR; TCRdb holds only in-frame clones, not every one. The table has 65,000 to 70,000 clones, about 86% seen once; the top ten hold over 1.1%. V lost 1 base, J lost 4 bases, and 11 bases lay in between. From germline, CDR1 is GTSNPN and CDR2 SVGIG (reference sequence). This CDR3 spans 14 amino acids. This clone was recorded once. The sequenced sample consisted of peripheral blood. The receptor comes from a woman aged 60-70 years with acute or convalescent COVID-19. The genes are TRBV30 and TRBJ1-5; possibly TRBD1 for D (5 bases). CDR3 residues: CAWSATDTNQPQHF. The CDR3 region has the DNA TGTGCCTGGAGTGCGACAGACACTAATCAGCCCCAGCATTTT.